The 25 T cell receptor beta chains given below trace back to one sample, sequenced in a study of identifying expanded T cells in peripheral blood. Profiling relied on immunoSEQ multiplex PCR, and the TCRdb table lists in-frame clones only, not all of them. The sample shows approximately 58,000 clones, around 86% of them seen only once. Sequenced material: blood. These receptors originate from a person between 18 and 69 years old in good health.

V usage is TRBV4-1 and J usage is TRBJ2-7; D is unclear. From germline, CDR1 is MGHRA and CDR2 YSYEKL. V was shortened by 4 bases and J by 7 bases, with 17 bases between the two germline ends. CDR3 length: 14 residues. CDR3 nucleotides: TGCGCCAGCAGCCCCAGGTTGTCGGTCGTAGAGCAGTACTTC. The encoded protein is CASSPRLSVVEQYF.

Here the CDR3 DNA reads TGCGCCAGCAGCTTGACGGGGGCAGGGAATGAGCAGTTCTTC. Translated, it gives CASSLTGAGNEQFF. V usage is TRBV5-1 and J usage is TRBJ2-1; possibly TRBD1 or TRBD2 for D (6 bases each). Germline CDR1 and CDR2: SGHRS and YFSETQ. V was pared by 1 base and J by 7 bases, with 12 bases between. CDR3 length: 14 residues.

This chain uses TRBV9 with TRBJ1-4, with D hard to call. The V end was cut by 3 bases, the J end by 2 bases, with 11 bases between. The CDR3 loop spans 15 amino acids. CDR1 and CDR2 (germline): SGDLS, YYNGEE. Here the CDR3 DNA reads TGTGCCAGCAGCGGAAGTTCGGCGACTAATGAAAAACTGTTTTTT. Its translation: CASSGSSATNEKLFF.

The genes are TRBV15 and TRBJ2-2; 12 bases are shared with TRBD2. CDR1 and CDR2 from the germline V gene are LNHNV and YYDKDF (reference sequence). V trimming: 3 bases; J trimming: 5 bases; junction bases outside the gene matches: 7. This CDR3 is 17 amino acids long. The CDR3 reads CATSSPGLAGFTGELFF. CDR3 DNA sequence: TGTGCCACCAGCAGTCCGGGACTAGCGGGCTTTACCGGGGAGCTGTTTTTT.

V gene TRBV25-1 combines with J gene TRBJ1-5; weak D call: TRBD1 (5 bases). The CDR3 is 14 amino acids. CDR1 is MGHDK, CDR2 SYGVNS, per germline. Trimming left V 6 bases short and J 3 bases short, with 12 bases between. The CDR3 sequence: CASRGQGNNQPQHF. The CDR3 nucleotides read TGTGCCAGCAGAGGGCAGGGAAACAATCAGCCCCAGCATTTT.

The chain joins TRBV11-2 to TRBJ2-2; D is perhaps TRBD1 or TRBD2 (5 bases each). V was shortened by 1 base and J by 4 bases, with 10 bases between the two germline ends. The CDR3 spans 15 residues. Per the germline V gene, CDR1 is SGHAT and CDR2 is FQNNGV. In DNA, the CDR3 is TGTGCCAGCAGCTTAGGAGGGGTCAGCACCGGGGAGCTGTTTTTT. This gives the protein CASSLGGVSTGELFF.

The chain recombines TRBV7-8 with TRBJ2-7, with D tentatively TRBD1 (6 bases). The CDR3 is made up of 15 amino acids. Germline V lookup: CDR1 SGHVS, CDR2 FQNEAQ. Trimming removed 0 bases from V and 5 bases from J, with 14 bases in between. The CDR3 loop reads CASSLALGRGNEQYV. CDR3 DNA: TGTGCCAGCAGCTTAGCGTTGGGCAGGGGAAACGAGCAGTACGTC.

J is TRBJ1-4 and V is TRBV27, with 9 nucleotides matching TRBD1. CDR3 size: 16 residues. Germline CDR1 MNHEY, CDR2 SMNVEV (reference sequence). Trimming cost V 2 bases and J 11 bases; bases outside gene matches: 12. Written as DNA, the CDR3 is TGTGCCAGCAGTTTAAACTTAAGGACAGGGGCGCGGAAACTGTTTTTT. As protein: CASSLNLRTGARKLFF.

V gene TRBV9 combines with J gene TRBJ1-1; D is undetermined. The germline CDR1 and CDR2 sequences are SGDLS and YYNGEE. V lost 4 bases to trimming and J lost 1 base, with 14 bases between them. The CDR3 spans 15 residues. For the CDR3, the DNA is TGTGCCAGCAGCTCACACTCACAGCAGAACACTGAAGCTTTCTTT. It codes for CASSSHSQQNTEAFF.

The chain links TRBV12-5 to TRBJ1-3; maybe TRBD1 (6 bases). The germline gives CDR1 LGHNT, CDR2 FRNRAP. The CDR3 runs 17 residues. V gave up 3 bases and J gave up 0 bases, with 15 bases separating them. As DNA, the CDR3 is TGTGCTAGTGGTTTCCCAAGGACAGCAATCTCTGGAAACACCATATATTTT. Translating it yields CASGFPRTAISGNTIYF.

CDR3 amino acids: CASSGGVGEKLFF. In nucleotides, the CDR3 is TGTGCCAGCTCCGGAGGAGTAGGTGAAAAACTGTTTTTT. This sequence joins TRBV18 and TRBJ1-4; D call uncertain. The V gene's germline CDR1 is KGHSH and CDR2 LQKENI. The V end lost 6 bases, the J end lost 7 bases, and 12 bases lay between the germline ends. This CDR3 has 13 amino acids.

The chain joins TRBV6-6 to TRBJ1-1; D not resolved. Germline V gives CDR1 MNHNY, CDR2 SVGAGI (reference sequence). The CDR3 is 13 residues long. With 5 bases removed from V and 1 base from J, the gap between germline ends came to 8 bases. The CDR3, as DNA: TGTGCCAGCAGTGCGAGAGAGAACACTGAAGCTTTCTTT. The encoded protein is CASSARENTEAFF.

This sequence joins TRBV6-5 and TRBJ1-2; D uncertain. Trimming took off 6 bases at V and 7 bases at J, with 9 bases between the two ends. The CDR3 contains 11 residues. The germline V gene encodes CDR1 MNHEY and CDR2 SVGAGI. The chain's CDR3 is CASRNTGGYTF. The CDR3 bases are TGTGCCAGCAGAAATACGGGTGGCTACACCTTC.

The chain carries TRBV5-1 and TRBJ1-3; maybe TRBD1 (5 bases). This CDR3 is built from 14 residues. The ends were cut back, 4 bases at V and 7 bases at J, with 15 bases in the middle. Germline loops: CDR1 SGHRS, CDR2 YFSETQ. The CDR3 protein is CASSARSPGNTIYF. CDR3 coding DNA: TGCGCCAGCAGCGCCCGGAGCCCAGGGAACACCATATATTTT.

The chain recombines TRBV9 with TRBJ2-5, with TRBD2 matching 8 bases. Germline trimming cut 0 bases from V and 1 base from J; bases unmatched to any gene: 5. CDR1 is SGDLS, CDR2 YYNGEE, per germline. The CDR3 extends over 16 amino acids. The DNA for the CDR3 is TGTGCCAGCAGCGTAGAATTAGCGGGGACCCAAGAGACCCAGTACTTC. Translated, it gives CASSVELAGTQETQYF.

This clone appeared once. The junction differs from germline at one of its ends, possibly a read error. This chain links TRBV13 with TRBJ2-5; possible D gene TRBD1, 5 bases. The CDR3 is 15 amino acids. Germline assignment: CDR1 PRHDT and CDR2 FYEKMQ (reference sequence). The DNA for the CDR3 is TGTGCCAGCAGCCTAGGGGCGACAGTCAAAGAGACCCAGTACTTC. As protein: CASSLGATVKETQYF.

The V and J genes are TRBV9 and TRBJ1-5, with 9 nucleotides matching TRBD1. V dropped 4 bases and J dropped 0; count of bases not matched to a gene: 2. This CDR3 has 15 residues. Germline V gene lookup returns CDR1 SGDLS and CDR2 YYNGEE. This chain's CDR3 is CASSSGQGSNQPQHF. CDR3 bases: TGTGCCAGCAGCTCGGGACAGGGTAGCAATCAGCCCCAGCATTTT.

The rearrangement links TRBV6-5 to TRBJ1-5; D remains unclear. The CDR3 extends over 13 amino acids. The germline V gene has CDR1 MNHEY and CDR2 SVGAGI. The V end lost 6 bases, the J end lost 2 bases, and 8 bases lay between the germline ends. The CDR3 region has the DNA TGTGCCAGCAGCCCCGGGGGCAATCAGCCCCAGCATTTT. It translates to CASSPGGNQPQHF.

The CDR3 sequence is CASSSEDGGEQFF. The CDR3 DNA reads as TGTGCCAGCAGCTCTGAGGACGGCGGTGAGCAGTTCTTC. This chain connects TRBV7-3 to TRBJ2-1; no clear D. This CDR3 spans 13 amino acids. Per the germline V gene, CDR1 is SGHTA and CDR2 is FQGTGA. Deletions cut 4 bases from V and 9 bases from J, with 13 bases between.

This chain joins TRBV14 and TRBJ1-1; TRBD1 aligns across 9 bases. With 4 bases clipped from V and 3 bases from J, the junction kept 6 bases outside the gene matches. Germline V gene sequence: CDR1 SGHDN, CDR2 FVKESK. The CDR3 totals 15 residues. The CDR3 protein is CASSLLNRGHTEAFF. DNA of the CDR3: TGTGCCAGCAGCCTATTGAACAGGGGGCACACTGAAGCTTTCTTT.

The chain links TRBV5-4 to TRBJ2-1; TRBD2 agrees at 10 bases. V lost 1 base and J lost 5; bases outside the gene matches: 9. CDR1 and CDR2 (germline): SGHNT, YYREEE (reference sequence). The CDR3 covers 17 residues. Written as DNA, the CDR3 is TGTGCCAGCAGCTTGCCTAGCGGGAGTAGAAGTCACAATGAGCAGTTCTTC. This translates into CASSLPSGSRSHNEQFF.

The V call is TRBV6-5, the J call TRBJ1-1; D is unclear. V lost 5 bases, J lost 1 base, and 5 bases lay in between. The length of the CDR3 is 12 residues. CDR1 is MNHEY, CDR2 SVGAGI, per germline. The CDR3 reads CASSRGNTEAFF. DNA of the CDR3: TGTGCCAGCAGTCGGGGGAACACTGAAGCTTTCTTT.

The chain carries TRBV6-5 and TRBJ1-4; D gene ambiguous. V was trimmed by 6 bases and J by 0 bases, leaving 8 bases between them. This CDR3 comprises 14 residues. CDR1 and CDR2 from the germline V gene are MNHEY and SVGAGI. CDR3 residues: CASRSPTTNEKLFF. The CDR3 bases are TGTGCCAGCAGGTCACCTACAACTAATGAAAAACTGTTTTTT.

This sequence joins TRBV7-8 and TRBJ2-3; D is possibly TRBD2 (7 bases). The V end was cut by 5 bases, the J end by 3 bases, with 18 bases between. The CDR3 totals 16 residues. CDR1 and CDR2 from the germline V gene are SGHVS and FQNEAQ. CDR3 in amino acids: CASSPGGGHETDTQYF. CDR3 nucleotides: TGTGCCAGCAGCCCTGGGGGGGGGCACGAAACAGATACGCAGTATTTT.

Comments on this clone: With a much larger clone just one base away, this may be a read error. Within the sample, other DNA sequences also encode this same CDR3. The rearrangement joins TRBV5-4 to TRBJ2-7, with 11 nucleotides matching TRBD1. CDR3 length: 14 amino acids. J lost 3 bases, V lost 4 bases, and 3 bases had no gene match. Per germline, CDR1 SGHNT and CDR2 YYREEE (reference sequence). DNA for the CDR3: TGTGCCAGCAGCCCTGGGACAGGGGGCTACGAGCAGTACTTC. Its protein product is CASSPGTGGYEQYF.